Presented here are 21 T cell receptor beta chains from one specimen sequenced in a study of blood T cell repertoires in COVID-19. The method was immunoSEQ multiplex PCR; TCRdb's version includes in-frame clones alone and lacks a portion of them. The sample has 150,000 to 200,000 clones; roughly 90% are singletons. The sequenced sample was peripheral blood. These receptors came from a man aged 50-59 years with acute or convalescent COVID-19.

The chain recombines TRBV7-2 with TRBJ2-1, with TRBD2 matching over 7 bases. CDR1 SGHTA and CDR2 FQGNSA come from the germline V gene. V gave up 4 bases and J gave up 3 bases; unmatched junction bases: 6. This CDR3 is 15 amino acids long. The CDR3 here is CASSSRPGGYNEQFF. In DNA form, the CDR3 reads TGTGCCAGCAGCTCAAGGCCGGGGGGCTACAATGAGCAGTTCTTC.

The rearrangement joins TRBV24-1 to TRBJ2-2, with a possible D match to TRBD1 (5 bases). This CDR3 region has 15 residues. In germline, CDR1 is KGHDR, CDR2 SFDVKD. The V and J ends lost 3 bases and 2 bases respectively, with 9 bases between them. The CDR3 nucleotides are TGTGCCACCAGTGATGGGGCAGACAACACCGGGGAGCTGTTTTTT. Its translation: CATSDGADNTGELFF.

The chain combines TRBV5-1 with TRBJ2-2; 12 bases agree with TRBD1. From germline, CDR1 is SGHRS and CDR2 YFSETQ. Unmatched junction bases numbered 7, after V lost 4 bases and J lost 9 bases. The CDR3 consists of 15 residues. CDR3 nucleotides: TGCGCCAGCAGCGGGGGACAGGGGGCCGTTTGGGAGCTGTTTTTT. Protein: CASSGGQGAVWELFF.

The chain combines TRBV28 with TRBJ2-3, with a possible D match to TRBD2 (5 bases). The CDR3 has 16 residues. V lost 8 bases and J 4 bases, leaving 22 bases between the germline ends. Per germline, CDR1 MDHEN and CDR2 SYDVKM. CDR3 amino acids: CASPPGPSRTPDTQYF. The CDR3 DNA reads TGTGCCAGCCCTCCTGGGCCTAGCCGTACCCCAGATACGCAGTATTTT.

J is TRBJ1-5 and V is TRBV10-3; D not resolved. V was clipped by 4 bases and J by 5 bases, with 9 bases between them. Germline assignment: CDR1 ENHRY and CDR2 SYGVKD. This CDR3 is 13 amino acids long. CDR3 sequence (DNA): TGTGCCATCAGTGGAGAAGTAGATCAGCCCCAGCATTTT. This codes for CAISGEVDQPQHF.

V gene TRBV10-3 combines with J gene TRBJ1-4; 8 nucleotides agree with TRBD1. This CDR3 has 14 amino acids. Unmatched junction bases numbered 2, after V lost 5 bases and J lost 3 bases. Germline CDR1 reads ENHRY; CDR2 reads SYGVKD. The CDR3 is CAISPQGANEKLFF. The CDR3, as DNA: TGTGCCATCAGTCCACAGGGGGCTAATGAAAAACTGTTTTTT.

CDR3 protein: CASSIQGWNTEAFF. In DNA form, the CDR3 reads TGCGCCAGCAGCATACAGGGGTGGAACACTGAAGCTTTCTTT. J is TRBJ1-1 and V is TRBV5-1, with 7 bases aligning to TRBD1. Germline V gene sequence: CDR1 SGHRS, CDR2 YFSETQ. This CDR3 is built from 14 residues. J lost 1 base, V lost 4 bases, and 4 bases had no gene match.

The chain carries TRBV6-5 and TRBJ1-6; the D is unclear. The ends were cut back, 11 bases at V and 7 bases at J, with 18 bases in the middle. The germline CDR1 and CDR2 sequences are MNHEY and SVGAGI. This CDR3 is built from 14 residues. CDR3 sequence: CAAARRDRNSPLHF. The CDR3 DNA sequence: TGTGCCGCTGCCCGGCGGGATAGAAATTCACCCCTCCACTTT.

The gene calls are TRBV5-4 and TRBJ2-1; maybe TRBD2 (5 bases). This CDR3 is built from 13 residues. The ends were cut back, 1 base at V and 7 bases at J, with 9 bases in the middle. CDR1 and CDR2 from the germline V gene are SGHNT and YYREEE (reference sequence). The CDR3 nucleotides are TGTGCCAGCAGCTTGCGAGGGAGTAATGAGCAGTTCTTC. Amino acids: CASSLRGSNEQFF.

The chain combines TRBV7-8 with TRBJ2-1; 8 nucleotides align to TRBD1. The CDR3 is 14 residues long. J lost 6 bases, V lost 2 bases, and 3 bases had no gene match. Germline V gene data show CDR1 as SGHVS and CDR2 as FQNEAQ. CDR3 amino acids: CASSLRDRLNEQFF. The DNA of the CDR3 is TGTGCCAGCAGCTTAAGGGACAGGCTCAATGAGCAGTTCTTC.

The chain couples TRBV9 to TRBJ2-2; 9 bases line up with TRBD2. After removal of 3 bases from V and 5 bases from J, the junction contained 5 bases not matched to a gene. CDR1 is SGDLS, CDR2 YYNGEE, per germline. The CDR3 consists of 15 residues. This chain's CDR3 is CASSALAGATGELFF. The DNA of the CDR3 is TGTGCCAGCAGCGCATTAGCGGGGGCTACCGGGGAGCTGTTTTTT. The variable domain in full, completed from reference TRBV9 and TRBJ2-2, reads DSGVTQTPKHLITATGQRVTLRCSPRSGDLSVYWYQQSLDQGLQFLIQYYNGEERAKGNILERFSAQQFPDLHSELNLSSLELGDSALYFCASSALAGATGELFFGEGSRLTVL.

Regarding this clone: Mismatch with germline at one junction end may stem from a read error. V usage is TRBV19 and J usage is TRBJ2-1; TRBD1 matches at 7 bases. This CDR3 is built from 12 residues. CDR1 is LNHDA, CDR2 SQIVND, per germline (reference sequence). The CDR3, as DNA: TGTGCCATTAGTGACAGGGACAATGAGCAGTTCTTC. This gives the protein CAISDRDNEQFF.

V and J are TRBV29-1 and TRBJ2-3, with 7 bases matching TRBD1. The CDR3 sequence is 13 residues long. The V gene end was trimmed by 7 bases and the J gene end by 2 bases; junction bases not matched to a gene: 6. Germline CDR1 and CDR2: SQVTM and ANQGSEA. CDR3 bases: TGCAGCGGGAAGGGGGCCAACACAGATACGCAGTATTTT. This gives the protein CSGKGANTDTQYF.

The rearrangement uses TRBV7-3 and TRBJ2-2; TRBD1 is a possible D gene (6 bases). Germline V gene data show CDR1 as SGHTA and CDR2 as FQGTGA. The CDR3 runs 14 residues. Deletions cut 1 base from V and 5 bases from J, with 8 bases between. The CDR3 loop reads CASSLIGGTGELFF. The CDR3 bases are TGTGCCAGCAGCTTAATAGGGGGTACCGGGGAGCTGTTTTTT.

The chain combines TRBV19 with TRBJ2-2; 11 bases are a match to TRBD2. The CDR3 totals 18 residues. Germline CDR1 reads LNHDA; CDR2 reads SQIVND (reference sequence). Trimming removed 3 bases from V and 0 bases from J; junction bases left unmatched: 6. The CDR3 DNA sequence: TGTGCCAGTAGTATGGGGCTAGCGGGAGGTACGAACACCGGGGAGCTGTTTTTT. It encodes CASSMGLAGGTNTGELFF.

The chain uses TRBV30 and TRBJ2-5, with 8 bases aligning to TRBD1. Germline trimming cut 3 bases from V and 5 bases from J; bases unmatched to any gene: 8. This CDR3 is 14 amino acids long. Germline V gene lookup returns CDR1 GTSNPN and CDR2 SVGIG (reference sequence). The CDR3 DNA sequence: TGTGCCTGGAGCCGACAGGGGAGCAAGGAGACCCAGTACTTC. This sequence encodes CAWSRQGSKETQYF.

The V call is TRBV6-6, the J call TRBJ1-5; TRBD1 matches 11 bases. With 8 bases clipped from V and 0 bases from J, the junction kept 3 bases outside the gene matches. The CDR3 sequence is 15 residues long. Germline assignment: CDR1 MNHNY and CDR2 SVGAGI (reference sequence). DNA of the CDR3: TGTGCCAGCTCGGGACAGGGGGGTAGCAATCAGCCCCAGCATTTT. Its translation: CASSGQGGSNQPQHF.

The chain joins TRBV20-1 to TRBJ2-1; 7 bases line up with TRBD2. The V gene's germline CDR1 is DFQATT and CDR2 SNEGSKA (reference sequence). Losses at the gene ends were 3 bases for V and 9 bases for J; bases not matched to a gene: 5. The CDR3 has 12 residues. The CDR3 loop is CSASRGGGEQFF. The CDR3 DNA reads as TGCAGTGCTAGTCGTGGGGGGGGTGAGCAGTTCTTC.

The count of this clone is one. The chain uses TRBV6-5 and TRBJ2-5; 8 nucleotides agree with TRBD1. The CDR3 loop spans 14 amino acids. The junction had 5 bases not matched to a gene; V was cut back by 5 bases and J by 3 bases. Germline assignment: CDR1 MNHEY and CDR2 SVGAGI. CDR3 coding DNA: TGTGCCAGCAGTATAGGGACAGGAAAAGAGACCCAGTACTTC. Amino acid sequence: CASSIGTGKETQYF.

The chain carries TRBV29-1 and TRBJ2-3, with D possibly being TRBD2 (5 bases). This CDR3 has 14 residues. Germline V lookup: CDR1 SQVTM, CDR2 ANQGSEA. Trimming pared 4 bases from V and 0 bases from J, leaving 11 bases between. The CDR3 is CSVGLLSSTDTQYF. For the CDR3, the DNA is TGCAGCGTTGGACTACTTTCTAGCACAGATACGCAGTATTTT.

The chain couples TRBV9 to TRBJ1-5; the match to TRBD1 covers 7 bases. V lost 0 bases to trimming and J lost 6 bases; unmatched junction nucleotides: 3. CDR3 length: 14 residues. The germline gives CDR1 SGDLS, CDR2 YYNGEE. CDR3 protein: CASSVEGGGQPQHF. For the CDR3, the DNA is TGTGCCAGCAGCGTAGAAGGGGGCGGTCAGCCCCAGCATTTT.